Listed here are 12 T cell receptor beta chains from one sample, sequenced in a study of shared clonotypes between healthy human individuals. Only in-frame clones appear in the TCRdb table, and some are missing; sequencing was by immunoSEQ multiplex PCR. The table has some 900,000 clones, roughly 72% seen once. The sequencing sample was made of memory CD4+ T cells sorted from blood. Indicated subset: CD45RA-negative fraction. Source of these receptors: a man between 18 and 29 years old in good health.

A note on this clone: A read error may account for a junction end that differs from germline. The rearrangement links TRBV7-7 to TRBJ2-1; 8 bases match TRBD1. Germline CDR1 SSHAT, CDR2 FNYEAQ (reference sequence). This CDR3 comprises 15 residues. CDR3 DNA sequence: TGTGCTAGCAGCTCAGGACAGGGCTGGTACAATGAGCAGTTCTTC. Its protein is CASSSGQGWYNEQFF.

The CDR3 DNA reads TGTGCCAGCTCACCCCTCGGGCGCGGAACGGCGAACACCGGGGAGCTGTTTTTT. Amino acids: CASSPLGRGTANTGELFF. The chain combines TRBV18 with TRBJ2-2, with no clear D. Trimming stripped 3 bases from V and 0 bases from J, with 17 bases between. In germline, CDR1 is KGHSH, CDR2 LQKENI. The CDR3 totals 18 residues. Combining the CDR3 with reference TRBV18 and TRBJ2-2 gives the whole variable domain NAGVMQNPRHLVRRRGQEARLRCSPMKGHSHVYWYRQLPEEGLKFMVYLQKENIIDESGMPKERFSAEFPKEGPSILRIQQVVRGDSAAYFCASSPLGRGTANTGELFFGEGSRLTVL.

The chain recombines TRBV7-9 with TRBJ1-2; 7 bases line up with TRBD1. Losses at the gene ends were 5 bases for V and 5 bases for J; bases not matched to a gene: 8. Germline V CDR1 and CDR2: SEHNR, FQNEAQ (reference sequence). This CDR3 comprises 14 residues. The chain's CDR3 is CASSPQGETYGYTF. The CDR3 coding sequence is TGTGCCAGCAGCCCCCAGGGGGAGACTTATGGCTACACCTTC.

With regard to this clone: In the same sample, other DNA sequences code for this CDR3. The rearrangement links TRBV2 to TRBJ1-5; D is possibly TRBD1 (6 bases). The CDR3 runs to 14 residues. Deletions cut 6 bases from V and 0 bases from J, with 9 bases between. CDR1 is SNHLY and CDR2 is FYNNEI in the germline V gene. The CDR3 nucleotides are TGTGCCAGCAGCCGGACAGATAGCAATCAGCCCCAGCATTTT. It encodes CASSRTDSNQPQHF.

The rearrangement joins TRBV6-5 to TRBJ2-5; 7 bases map to TRBD1. Losses at the gene ends were 2 bases for V and 2 bases for J; bases not matched to a gene: 8. The germline V gene encodes CDR1 MNHEY and CDR2 SVGAGI. The CDR3 runs 16 residues. The CDR3 sequence: CASSYTGAGRQETQYF. The CDR3 nucleotides read TGTGCCAGCAGTTACACAGGGGCAGGGAGACAAGAGACCCAGTACTTC.

V usage is TRBV6-5 and J usage is TRBJ2-5; 7 bases line up with TRBD1. The CDR3 is made up of 13 amino acids. Germline trimming cut 6 bases from V and 6 bases from J; bases unmatched to any gene: 7. Germline loops: CDR1 MNHEY, CDR2 SVGAGI. The CDR3 reads CASRTTGDKTQYF. The DNA for the CDR3 is TGTGCCAGCAGGACCACAGGGGATAAGACCCAGTACTTC.

The chain employs TRBV5-4 and TRBJ1-1; D gene ambiguous. Per the germline V gene, CDR1 is SGHNT and CDR2 is YYREEE (reference sequence). V was trimmed by 4 bases and J by 6 bases, leaving 10 bases between them. This CDR3 is 12 amino acids long. The CDR3 here is CASSGQVAEAFF. The CDR3 nucleotides are TGTGCCAGCAGCGGCCAGGTCGCTGAAGCTTTCTTT.

There are a few counts of this clone. The chain joins TRBV6-6 to TRBJ2-1; D perhaps matches TRBD2 (5 bases). V lost 6 bases and J lost 3, with 12 bases in between. The CDR3 runs 14 residues. Germline V lookup: CDR1 MNHNY, CDR2 SVGAGI (reference sequence). Here the CDR3 DNA reads TGTGCCAGCAGCCTTGAAGGACTCTACAATGAGCAGTTCTTC. Protein sequence: CASSLEGLYNEQFF.

Concerning this clone itself: The limits of the CDR3 on the DNA are not certain, so only TCRdb's listed CDR3 is given. The J gene is TRBJ2-1, the V gene TRBV21-1; the listed D gene, TRBD1, was not tested against the DNA. TRBV21-1 is designated a pseudogene. The CDR3 numbers 17 amino acids, ends counted. The CDR3 reads CASSNVGTGNVTDEQFF.

This clone occurred a few times. The chain recombines TRBV7-2 with TRBJ1-6; D uncertain. CDR3 length: 13 residues. Trimming cost V 3 bases and J 10 bases, with 10 bases left between them. Germline V CDR1 and CDR2: SGHTA, FQGNSA. Here the CDR3 DNA reads TGTGCCAGCAGCTTCGGGGTTGAGTCACCCCTCCACTTT. Amino acid sequence: CASSFGVESPLHF.

The chain combines TRBV4-1 with TRBJ1-1, with D tentatively TRBD1 (5 bases). V was cut by 0 bases and J by 1 base, with 21 bases left in between. The germline CDR1 and CDR2 sequences are MGHRA and YSYEKL. The CDR3 has 19 amino acids. The CDR3 is CASSQDMVWQGTGNTEAFF. Here the CDR3 DNA reads TGCGCCAGCAGCCAAGATATGGTGTGGCAGGGTACCGGGAACACTGAAGCTTTCTTT.

On this clone itself: This may be a read error, as it is one base from a much larger clone. V is TRBV6-1 and J is TRBJ2-3; D ambiguous. This CDR3 region has 12 residues. Trimming removed 3 bases at V and 2 bases at J, with 3 bases between. CDR1 MNHNS and CDR2 SASEGT come from the germline V gene. The CDR3 is CASSDDTDTQYF. The DNA for the CDR3 is TGTGCCAGCAGTGACGACACAGATACGCAGTATTTT.